The next 30 T cell receptor beta chains were all read from a single sample in a study of identical twins. TCRdb ran MiXCR on the 5' RACE reads and lists one entry per CDR3 protein. The profile shows some 560,000 distinct CDR3 sequences, around a tenth of them singletons. These data were also filed under a second study, of yellow fever vaccine responses in identical twins.

The sample was PBMCs. All receptors derive from a woman aged 18-29 years in good health.

The rearrangement uses TRBV2 and TRBJ2-1; maybe TRBD2 (5 bases). CDR1 is SNHLY and CDR2 is FYNNEI in the germline V gene. The CDR3 spans 12 residues. V was trimmed by 7 bases and J by 9 bases, leaving 13 bases between them. The CDR3 bases are TGTGCCAGCACTCCCACCCGGGGTGAGCAGTTCTTC. Translating it yields CASTPTRGEQFF. Full variable domain (missing parts from reference TRBV2 and TRBJ2-1): EPEVTQTPSHQVTQMGQEVILRCVPISNHLYFYWYRQILGQKVEFLVSFYNNEISEKSEIFDDQFSVERPDGSNFTLKIRSTKLEDSAMYFCASTPTRGEQFFGPGTRLTVL.

Ten or more counts support this clonotype. The rearrangement links TRBV4-2 to TRBJ1-5; D not resolved. CDR1 and CDR2 (germline): LGHNA, YNFKEQ. Between the trimmed V and J ends, which lost 0 bases and 9 bases, there was a span of 9 bases. The CDR3 has 13 amino acids. The CDR3 nucleotides read TGTGCCAGCAGCCAAGACCCGTCCCCGCCCCAGCATTTT. Its translation is CASSQDPSPPQHF.

This chain joins TRBV5-1 and TRBJ2-5; 8 bases map to TRBD1. Losses at the gene ends were 3 bases for V and 4 bases for J; bases not matched to a gene: 8. The germline V gene has CDR1 SGHRS and CDR2 YFSETQ. There are 15 residues in the CDR3. The CDR3 is CASSSTGDLTETQYF. The CDR3 DNA reads as TGCGCCAGCAGCTCGACAGGGGATCTTACAGAGACCCAGTACTTC.

This clonotype was picked up a small number of times. This chain connects TRBV7-2 to TRBJ1-5, with D possibly being TRBD1 (6 bases). CDR1 is SGHTA, CDR2 FQGNSA, per germline. The CDR3 is made up of 17 amino acids. V gave up 1 base and J gave up 0 bases, with 13 bases separating them. The CDR3 spells CASSLGLQGLSNQPQHF. DNA of the CDR3: TGTGCCAGCAGCTTAGGACTACAGGGCCTTAGCAATCAGCCCCAGCATTTT.

The J gene is TRBJ2-5, the V gene TRBV3-1; D possibly uses TRBD1 or TRBD2 (5 bases each). The CDR3 is 16 amino acids. V shed 0 bases and J shed 2 bases, with 13 bases lying between them. Germline loops: CDR1 LGHDT, CDR2 YNNKEL (reference sequence). CDR3 in amino acids: CASSQDRGAVQETQYF. In DNA form, the CDR3 reads TGTGCCAGCAGCCAAGATCGAGGGGCAGTACAAGAGACCCAGTACTTC.

This chain's CDR3 is CASSESGGAVTDTQYF. The CDR3 nucleotides read TGTGCCAGCAGTGAATCGGGCGGGGCGGTCACAGATACGCAGTATTTT. The chain recombines TRBV25-1 with TRBJ2-3, with TRBD2 as a possible D gene (6 bases). Germline values: CDR1 MGHDK, CDR2 SYGVNS. Between the trimmed V and J ends, which lost 1 base and 2 bases, there was a span of 13 bases. The CDR3 runs to 16 residues.

This clonotype was observed a handful of times. This chain joins TRBV4-3 and TRBJ1-2; the match to TRBD1 covers 9 bases. Germline V gene lookup returns CDR1 LGHNA and CDR2 YSLEER. There are 15 residues in the CDR3. V was clipped by 2 bases and J by 8 bases; unmatched bases: 9. This CDR3 reads CASSQNRGRLGGYTF. The CDR3 nucleotides read TGCGCCAGCAGCCAAAACAGGGGGCGTCTAGGAGGCTACACCTTC.

This chain uses TRBV7-9 with TRBJ1-2; D gene unclear. Germline CDR1 and CDR2: SEHNR and FQNEAQ (reference sequence). V lost 3 bases to trimming and J lost 1 base, with 9 bases between them. This CDR3 is 14 amino acids long. In DNA, the CDR3 is TGTGCCAGCAGCTTCGCTGGCGGTAACTATGGCTACACCTTC. Translation gives CASSFAGGNYGYTF.

The CDR3 here is CASSQDVSESYNEQFF. For the CDR3, the DNA is TGCGCCAGCAGCCAAGACGTTAGCGAGTCCTACAATGAGCAGTTCTTC. V gene TRBV4-3 combines with J gene TRBJ2-1; D perhaps matches TRBD2 (5 bases). Germline CDR1 and CDR2: LGHNA and YSLEER. V lost 0 bases and J lost 1, with 10 bases in between. The CDR3 runs to 16 residues.

This clonotype was counted at least ten times. The chain joins TRBV5-5 to TRBJ1-2; D ambiguous. The CDR3 covers 14 residues. Trimming took off 4 bases at V and 8 bases at J, with 18 bases between the two ends. CDR1 and CDR2 from the germline V gene are SGHKS and YYEKEE (reference sequence). The CDR3 reads CASSTTYPPRGYTF. The CDR3 DNA sequence: TGTGCCAGCAGCACGACATACCCCCCGAGGGGCTACACCTTC. Looking up the rest from reference TRBV5-5 and TRBJ1-2 gives the full variable domain: DAGVTQSPTHLIKTRGQQVTLRCSPISGHKSVSWYQQVLGQGPQFIFQYYEKEERGRGNFPDRFSARQFPNYSSELNVNALLLGDSALYLCASSTTYPPRGYTFGSGTRLTVV.

This clonotype was seen only a few times. V and J are TRBV12-3 or TRBV12-4 and TRBJ2-7; tentatively, D is TRBD2 (5 bases). Trimming left V 2 bases short and J 0 bases short, with 8 bases between. The CDR3 sequence is 14 residues long. The chain's CDR3 is CASSLSTSSYEQYF. CDR3 nucleotide sequence: TGTGCCAGCAGTTTATCAACTAGCTCCTACGAGCAGTACTTC.

This clonotype has more than one count but fewer than ten. The chain is built from TRBV20-1 and TRBJ1-5; TRBD1 might be the D (5 bases). The germline gives CDR1 DFQATT, CDR2 SNEGSKA (reference sequence). The germline V and J ends were trimmed by 1 base and 9 bases, with 16 bases remaining between them. CDR3 length: 14 residues. The CDR3 bases are TGCAGTGCTAGAGTCGCACAGGAGACCTGGCCCCAGCATTTT. Protein product: CSARVAQETWPQHF.

This chain links TRBV29-1 with TRBJ1-2, with TRBD1 matching over 9 bases. Unmatched junction bases numbered 5, after V lost 7 bases and J lost 5 bases. This CDR3 has 12 residues. Per the germline V gene, CDR1 is SQVTM and CDR2 is ANQGSEA. CDR3 sequence: CSGQGQGYGYTF. CDR3 sequence (DNA): TGCAGCGGGCAAGGACAGGGGTATGGCTACACCTTC. The variable domain in full, with the rest retrieved from reference TRBV29-1 and TRBJ1-2, is SAVISQKPSRDICQRGTSLTIQCQVDSQVTMMFWYRQQPGQSLTLIATANQGSEATYESGFVIDKFPISRPNLTFSTLTVSNMSPEDSSIYLCSGQGQGYGYTFGSGTRLTVV.

The sample holds many counts of this clonotype. The chain uses TRBV6-2 or TRBV6-3 and TRBJ2-5, with D unclear. From germline, CDR1 is MNHEY and CDR2 SVGEGT. The CDR3 length is 14 residues. Trimming pared 2 bases from V and 4 bases from J, leaving 11 bases between. CDR3 DNA: TGTGCCAGCAGTTACGTTCCCTCCAGAGAGACCCAGTACTTC. This translates into CASSYVPSRETQYF.

A single count supports this clonotype. A read error may be the cause here, since a much bigger clone is one base away. V is TRBV11-2 and J is TRBJ2-6; D gene unclear. Germline lookup yields CDR1 SGHAT and CDR2 FQNNGV. V was shortened by 3 bases and J by 4 bases, with 4 bases between the two germline ends. The CDR3 has 13 amino acids. The DNA for the CDR3 is TGTGCCAGCAGCTTTGTCGGGGCCAACGTCCTGACTTTC. This translates into CASSFVGANVLTF.

This clonotype was counted many times. In DNA form, the CDR3 reads TGTGCCAGCAGCCCGCGGATAGGCACCGGGGAGCTGTTTTTT. Translation gives CASSPRIGTGELFF. This rearrangement joins TRBV9 to TRBJ2-2, with D uncertain. The CDR3 contains 14 residues. Trimming shortened V by 4 bases and J by 4 bases, and 11 bases separated the two germline ends. Looked up from germline, CDR1 is SGDLS and CDR2 is YYNGEE.

The chain recombines TRBV3-1 with TRBJ2-1, with D possibly TRBD1 on 6 matching bases. Germline lookup yields CDR1 LGHDT and CDR2 YNNKEL (reference sequence). The length of the CDR3 is 16 residues. Deletions cut 0 bases from V and 5 bases from J, with 14 bases between. The CDR3 region is CASSQESGASNNEQFF. CDR3 nucleotides: TGTGCCAGCAGCCAAGAATCAGGGGCTTCTAACAATGAGCAGTTCTTC.

The table lists this clonotype with many counts. Here the CDR3 DNA reads TGTGCCAGCAGCGGTCCGGGACGCAACTACGAGCAGTACTTC. It specifies CASSGPGRNYEQYF. This sequence joins TRBV7-2 and TRBJ2-7; D may match TRBD1 or TRBD2 (5 bases each). This CDR3 contains 14 residues. Germline CDR1 and CDR2: SGHTA and FQGNSA. V lost 5 bases and J lost 3, with 14 bases in between.

This clonotype was counted only a few times. The chain links TRBV6-1 to TRBJ2-7, with 10 bases lining up with TRBD1. The germline CDR1 and CDR2 sequences are MNHNS and SASEGT. Trimming removed 4 bases from V and 6 bases from J; junction bases left unmatched: 9. CDR3 length: 15 amino acids. The CDR3 nucleotides read TGTGCCAGCAGTGCCCGGGACAGGGGACCGTCCGAGCAGTACTTC. Translated, it gives CASSARDRGPSEQYF.

This clonotype was found a few times. The V call is TRBV11-2, the J call TRBJ2-1; 16 nucleotides align to TRBD2. Germline V CDR1 and CDR2: SGHAT, FQNNGV. This CDR3 spans 17 amino acids. V shed 5 bases, J shed 2 bases, and the junction held 3 bases outside the gene matches. The CDR3 is CASSRGLAGGPYNEQFF. As DNA, the CDR3 is TGTGCCAGCAGCAGGGGACTAGCGGGAGGGCCCTACAATGAGCAGTTCTTC.

V is TRBV6-1 and J is TRBJ1-1; TRBD1 matches 11 bases. The CDR3 totals 13 residues. V was clipped by 8 bases and J by 4 bases; unmatched bases: 3. Germline V gene lookup returns CDR1 MNHNS and CDR2 SASEGT. The CDR3 nucleotides are TGTGCCAGCCAGGGACAGGGGGGCACTGAAGCTTTCTTT. Protein product: CASQGQGGTEAFF.

This clonotype was counted at least ten times. The chain is built from TRBV6-4 and TRBJ2-1, with D uncertain. The CDR3 runs 13 residues. Germline CDR1 reads MRHNA; CDR2 reads SNTAGT. Trimming cost V 6 bases and J 3 bases, with 9 bases left between them. CDR3 coding DNA: TGTGCCAGCAGCATGGACGGCTACAATGAGCAGTTCTTC. Residues: CASSMDGYNEQFF.

The table lists this clonotype with many counts. V usage is TRBV20-1 and J usage is TRBJ1-2; a possible D gene is TRBD1 (5 bases). The CDR3 is made up of 15 amino acids. V was clipped by 2 bases and J by 9 bases, with 22 bases between them. Germline CDR1 reads DFQATT; CDR2 reads SNEGSKA (reference sequence). CDR3 protein: CSARYPGVPYGSYTF. The CDR3 nucleotides read TGCAGTGCTAGATACCCGGGGGTCCCCTATGGGAGCTACACCTTC.

Remarks on this clonotype: A much larger clone lies a single base off, so this may be a read error. The rearrangement joins TRBV4-3 to TRBJ2-5, with 9 bases that match TRBD2. The V gene end was trimmed by 8 bases and the J gene end by 4 bases; junction bases not matched to a gene: 11. Germline V gene data show CDR1 as LGHNA and CDR2 as YSLEER. The CDR3 has 15 amino acids. CDR3 loop: CASGPSGTVGETQYF. CDR3 coding DNA: TGCGCCAGCGGCCCTAGCGGGACGGTCGGAGAGACCCAGTACTTC.

The chain recombines TRBV7-9 with TRBJ2-3; TRBD2 agrees at 7 bases. The CDR3 runs 16 residues. Unmatched junction bases numbered 14, after V lost 5 bases and J lost 6 bases. Per germline, CDR1 SEHNR and CDR2 FQNEAQ (reference sequence). CDR3 nucleotide sequence: TGTGCCAGCAGCCCGGGCGGCGCGGGAGATTTGGATACGCAGTATTTT. Encoded protein: CASSPGGAGDLDTQYF.

The genes are TRBV28 and TRBJ2-7, with TRBD2 as a possible D gene (5 bases). The CDR3 loop spans 12 amino acids. CDR1 is MDHEN and CDR2 is SYDVKM in the germline V gene. V was shortened by 7 bases and J by 6 bases, with 13 bases between the two germline ends. The CDR3 sequence is CASKADSAEQYF. The CDR3 DNA follows: TGTGCCAGCAAGGCGGACTCGGCCGAGCAGTACTTC.

V usage is TRBV7-3 and J usage is TRBJ2-3, with a weak D call TRBD1 (6 bases). CDR1 and CDR2 (germline): SGHTA, FQGTGA. The CDR3 consists of 16 residues. V lost 0 bases, J lost 7 bases, and 17 bases lay in between. In DNA form, the CDR3 reads TGTGCCAGCAGCTTAACGTCGGCAGGGGCGATTTATACGCAGTATTTT. This sequence encodes CASSLTSAGAIYTQYF.

The CDR3 region is CASSHKIDGNTEAFF. For the CDR3, the DNA is TGCGCCAGCAGCCACAAGATCGACGGGAACACTGAAGCTTTCTTT. This rearrangement joins TRBV5-1 to TRBJ1-1, with D uncertain. The CDR3 sequence is 15 residues long. Trimming pared 4 bases from V and 1 base from J, leaving 14 bases between. The germline V gene has CDR1 SGHRS and CDR2 YFSETQ.

This clonotype was recorded many times. This chain uses TRBV5-1 with TRBJ2-5; no clear D. The germline V and J ends were trimmed by 1 base and 1 base, with 8 bases remaining between them. The germline CDR1 and CDR2 sequences are SGHRS and YFSETQ. This CDR3 has 14 residues. CDR3 DNA sequence: TGCGCCAGCAGCTTGACGGCATCCCAAGAGACCCAGTACTTC. Translating gives CASSLTASQETQYF. The full variable domain, with the rest looked up from reference TRBV5-1 and TRBJ2-5, is KAGVTQTPRYLIKTRGQQVTLSCSPISGHRSVSWYQQTPGQGLQFLFEYFSETQRNKGNFPGRFSGRQFSNSRSEMNVSTLELGDSALYLCASSLTASQETQYFGPGTRLLVL.

The chain is built from TRBV10-1 and TRBJ2-7; perhaps TRBD1 as D (6 bases). This CDR3 has 14 amino acids. The germline gives CDR1 WNHNN, CDR2 SYGVQD (reference sequence). V lost 3 bases to trimming and J lost 4 bases, with 13 bases between them. Here the CDR3 reads CASSDGQTLYEQYF. Written as DNA, the CDR3 is TGCGCCAGCAGTGACGGACAGACCCTGTACGAGCAGTACTTC.